The entry below describes one TCR beta chain. Authors' methods: From reference gene primer amplification, estimates of nucleated cell counts were derived. Profiling relied on immunoSEQ multiplex PCR, and the TCRdb table lists in-frame clones only, not all of them. V, J and clone size derive from that table, while D and trimming were established from the DNA sequence. Here the sample spans about 80,000 clones, about four fifths being singletons. This entry is derived from a study of blood T cell repertoires in COVID-19. The CDR3 covers 16 residues. V lost 4 bases and J lost 9, with 19 bases in between. Germline V gene sequence: CDR1 LNHDA, CDR2 SQIVND (reference sequence).

This receptor was taken from a man aged 45-65 years with acute or convalescent COVID-19. The chain is built from TRBV19 and TRBJ1-6, with D hard to call. Sequenced material: peripheral blood. The CDR3 bases are TGTGCCAGTAGTAATTTAGAGTACAGTGAAGTTTCACCCCTCCACTTT. It translates to CASSNLEYSEVSPLHF.